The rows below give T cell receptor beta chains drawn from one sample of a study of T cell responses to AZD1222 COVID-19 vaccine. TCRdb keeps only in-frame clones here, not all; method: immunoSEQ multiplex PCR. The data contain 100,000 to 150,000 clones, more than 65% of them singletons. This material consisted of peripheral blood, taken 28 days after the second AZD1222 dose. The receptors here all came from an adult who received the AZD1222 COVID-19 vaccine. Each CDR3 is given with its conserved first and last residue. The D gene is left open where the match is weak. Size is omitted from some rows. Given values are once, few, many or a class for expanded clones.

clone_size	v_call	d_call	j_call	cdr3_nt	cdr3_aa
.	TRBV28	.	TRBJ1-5	TGTGCCAGCAGCGGAGGGACCACCTTAGTTGGGCCCCAGCATTTT	CASSGGTTLVGPQHF
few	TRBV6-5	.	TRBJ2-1	TGTGCCAGCAGTTGGGCTCCGCCGGGGCAGTTCTTC	CASSWAPPGQFF
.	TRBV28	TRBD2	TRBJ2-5	TGTGCCAGCAGCATGAGCGGGGAGGGGAAAGAGACCCAGTACTTC	CASSMSGEGKETQYF
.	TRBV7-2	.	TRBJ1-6	TGTGCCAGCAGCTTAGGTGGGGGGCAGTCGCTAGGGAACCTCCACTTT	CASSLGGGQSLGNLHF
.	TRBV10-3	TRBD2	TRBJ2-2	TGTGCCATCAGGACTAGCGGGTTTAAGAGCACCGGGGAGCTGTTTTTT	CAIRTSGFKSTGELFF
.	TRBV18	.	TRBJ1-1	TGTGCCAGCTCACCACCGAGCCAGGTCACTGAAGCTTTCTTT	CASSPPSQVTEAFF
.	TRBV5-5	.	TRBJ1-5	TGTGCCAGCAGCTTCCAGGGATATCAGCCCCAGCATTTT	CASSFQGYQPQHF
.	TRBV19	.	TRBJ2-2	TGTGCCAGTAGTATAGGCTGGCAGCTGTTTTTT	CASSIGWQLFF
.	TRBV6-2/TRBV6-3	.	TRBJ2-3	TGTGCCAGCAGCCCACAGGGGAGGGCAAGCACAGATACGCAGTATTTT	CASSPQGRASTDTQYF
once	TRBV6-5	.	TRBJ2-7	TGTGCCAGCAGGGGGGAAATCTACGAGCAGTACTTC	CASRGEIYEQYF
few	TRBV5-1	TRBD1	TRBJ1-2	TGCGCCAGCAGCTTGGGGTACAGGGGAAACTATGGCTACACCTTC	CASSLGYRGNYGYTF
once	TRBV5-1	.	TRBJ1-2	TGCGCCAGCAGCTTGGCCGGTTTTTCATCCTATGGCTACACCTTC	CASSLAGFSSYGYTF
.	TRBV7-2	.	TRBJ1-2	TGTGCCAGCAGCTTACGTGGCTACACCTTC	CASSLRGYTF
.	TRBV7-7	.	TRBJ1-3	TGTGCTAGCAGCAAGGGATTCTCTGGAAACACCATATATTTT	CASSKGFSGNTIYF
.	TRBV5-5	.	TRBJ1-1	TGTGCCAGCAGCTTGGCCCGAGGGATAGCTAACACTGAAGCTTTCTTT	CASSLARGIANTEAFF
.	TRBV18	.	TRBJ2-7	TGTGCCAGCTCATGGACTCCTACCTACGAGCAGTACTTC	CASSWTPTYEQYF
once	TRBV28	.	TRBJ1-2	TGTGCCAGCAGTTTTGGGGCCGGGGGCGACTATGGCTACACCTTC	CASSFGAGGDYGYTF
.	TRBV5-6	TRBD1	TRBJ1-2	TGTGCCAGCAGCTTGGGGAGCGGGACAGGTATGGGGTATGGCTACACCTTC	CASSLGSGTGMGYGYTF